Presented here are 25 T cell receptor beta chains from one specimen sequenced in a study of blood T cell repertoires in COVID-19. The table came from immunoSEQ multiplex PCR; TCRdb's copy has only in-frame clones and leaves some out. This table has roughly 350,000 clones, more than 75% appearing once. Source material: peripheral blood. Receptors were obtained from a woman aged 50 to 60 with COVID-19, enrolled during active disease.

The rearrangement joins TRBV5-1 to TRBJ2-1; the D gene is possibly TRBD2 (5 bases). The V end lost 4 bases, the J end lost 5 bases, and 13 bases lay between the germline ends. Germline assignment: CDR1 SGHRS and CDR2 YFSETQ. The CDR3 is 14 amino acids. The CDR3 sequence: CASSVPLGDNEQFF. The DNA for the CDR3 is TGCGCCAGCAGCGTCCCCCTGGGAGACAATGAGCAGTTCTTC.

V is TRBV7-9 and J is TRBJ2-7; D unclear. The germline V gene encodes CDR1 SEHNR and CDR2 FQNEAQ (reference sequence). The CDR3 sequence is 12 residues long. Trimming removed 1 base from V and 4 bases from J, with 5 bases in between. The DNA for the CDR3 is TGTGCCAGCAGCTTAGAGCAATACGAGCAGTACTTC. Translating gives CASSLEQYEQYF.

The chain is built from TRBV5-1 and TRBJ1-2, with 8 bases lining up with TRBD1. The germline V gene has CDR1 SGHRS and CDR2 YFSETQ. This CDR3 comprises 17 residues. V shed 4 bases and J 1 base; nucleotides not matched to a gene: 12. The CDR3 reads CASSQWTGLSVNYGYTF. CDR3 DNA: TGCGCCAGCAGCCAATGGACAGGGCTATCTGTTAACTATGGCTACACCTTC.

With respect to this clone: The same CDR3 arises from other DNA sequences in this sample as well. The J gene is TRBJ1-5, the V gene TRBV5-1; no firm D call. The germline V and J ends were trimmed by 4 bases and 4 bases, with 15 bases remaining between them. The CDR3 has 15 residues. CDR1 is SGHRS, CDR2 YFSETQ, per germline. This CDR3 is CASSPGRGGNQPQHF. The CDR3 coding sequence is TGCGCCAGCAGCCCCGGGCGGGGAGGGAATCAGCCCCAGCATTTT.

The CDR3 nucleotides read TGTGCCAGCAGCTTGGGACAGGGACTGATGAACACTGAAGCTTTCTTT. This encodes CASSLGQGLMNTEAFF. The V and J genes are TRBV5-6 and TRBJ1-1; TRBD1 matches at 7 bases. This CDR3 is built from 16 residues. The V gene's germline CDR1 is SGHDT and CDR2 YYEEEE. J was trimmed by 0 bases and V by 0 bases; bases with no gene match: 5.

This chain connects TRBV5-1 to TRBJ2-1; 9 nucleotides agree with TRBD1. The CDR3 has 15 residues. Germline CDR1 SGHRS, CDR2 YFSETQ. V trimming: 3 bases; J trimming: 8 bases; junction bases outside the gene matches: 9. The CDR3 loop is CASSSRGTGLDEQFF. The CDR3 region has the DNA TGCGCCAGCAGCTCGAGAGGGACAGGGCTCGATGAGCAGTTCTTC. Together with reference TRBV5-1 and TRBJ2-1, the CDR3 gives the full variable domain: KAGVTQTPRYLIKTRGQQVTLSCSPISGHRSVSWYQQTPGQGLQFLFEYFSETQRNKGNFPGRFSGRQFSNSRSEMNVSTLELGDSALYLCASSSRGTGLDEQFFGPGTRLTVL.

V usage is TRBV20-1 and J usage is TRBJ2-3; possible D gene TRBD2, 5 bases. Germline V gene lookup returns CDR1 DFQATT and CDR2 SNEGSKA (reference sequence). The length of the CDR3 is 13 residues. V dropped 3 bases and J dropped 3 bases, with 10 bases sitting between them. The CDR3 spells CSASIGKTDTQYF. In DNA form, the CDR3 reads TGCAGTGCTAGTATCGGGAAAACAGATACGCAGTATTTT.

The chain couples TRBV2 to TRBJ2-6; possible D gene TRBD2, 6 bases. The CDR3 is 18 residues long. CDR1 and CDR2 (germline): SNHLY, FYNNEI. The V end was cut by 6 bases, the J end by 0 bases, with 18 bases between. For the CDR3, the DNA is TGTGCCAGCAGACGGCGGGGCGCCATCACCTCTGGGGCCAACGTCCTGACTTTC. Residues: CASRRRGAITSGANVLTF.

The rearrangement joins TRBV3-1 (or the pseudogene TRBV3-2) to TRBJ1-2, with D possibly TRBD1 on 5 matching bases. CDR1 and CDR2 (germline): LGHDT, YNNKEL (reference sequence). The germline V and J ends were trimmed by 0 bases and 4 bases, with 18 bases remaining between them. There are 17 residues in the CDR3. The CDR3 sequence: CASSQDQGRTKGYGYTF. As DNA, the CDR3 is TGTGCCAGCAGCCAAGATCAGGGCAGGACTAAGGGCTATGGCTACACCTTC.

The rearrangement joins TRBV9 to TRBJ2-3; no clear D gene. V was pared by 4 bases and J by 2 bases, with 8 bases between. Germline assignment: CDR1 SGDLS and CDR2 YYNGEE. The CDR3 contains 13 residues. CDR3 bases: TGTGCCAGCAGCCCGAGTCCCACAGATACGCAGTATTTT. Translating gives CASSPSPTDTQYF.

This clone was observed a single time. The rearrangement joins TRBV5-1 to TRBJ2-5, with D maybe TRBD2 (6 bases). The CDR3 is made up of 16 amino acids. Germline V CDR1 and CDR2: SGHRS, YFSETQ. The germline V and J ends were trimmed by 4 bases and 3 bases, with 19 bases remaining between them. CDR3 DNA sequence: TGCGCCAGCAGCCTACGAACGGGACTCATAAAAGAGACCCAGTACTTC. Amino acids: CASSLRTGLIKETQYF.

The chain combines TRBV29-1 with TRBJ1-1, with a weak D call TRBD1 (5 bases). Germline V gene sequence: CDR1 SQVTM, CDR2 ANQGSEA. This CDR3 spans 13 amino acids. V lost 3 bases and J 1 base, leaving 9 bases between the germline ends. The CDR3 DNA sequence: TGCAGCGTTGAGGGGCAATCGAACACTGAAGCTTTCTTT. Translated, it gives CSVEGQSNTEAFF.

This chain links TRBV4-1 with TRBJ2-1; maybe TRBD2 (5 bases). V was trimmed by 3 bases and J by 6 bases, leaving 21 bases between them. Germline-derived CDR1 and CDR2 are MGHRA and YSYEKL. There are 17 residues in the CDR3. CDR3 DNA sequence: TGCGCCAGCAGCCAGCAATCGTTGAGGGCCCCTCTCAATGAGCAGTTCTTC. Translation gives CASSQQSLRAPLNEQFF.

The CDR3 sequence is CASSLEVRWTGGNTEAFF. The CDR3 region has the DNA TGTGCCAGCAGCTTAGAAGTACGGTGGACAGGGGGAAACACTGAAGCTTTCTTT. V is TRBV11-3 and J is TRBJ1-1; 10 nucleotides line up with TRBD1. CDR1 and CDR2 from the germline V gene are SGHNT and YENEEA. V lost 0 bases and J lost 2; bases outside the gene matches: 9. The CDR3 runs to 18 residues.

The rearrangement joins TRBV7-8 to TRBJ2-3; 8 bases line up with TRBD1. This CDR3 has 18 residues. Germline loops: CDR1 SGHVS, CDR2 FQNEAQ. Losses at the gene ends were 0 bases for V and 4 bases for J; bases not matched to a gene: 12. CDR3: CASSLARDRGLFADTQYF. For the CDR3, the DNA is TGTGCCAGCAGCTTAGCGAGAGACAGGGGTTTATTCGCAGATACGCAGTATTTT.

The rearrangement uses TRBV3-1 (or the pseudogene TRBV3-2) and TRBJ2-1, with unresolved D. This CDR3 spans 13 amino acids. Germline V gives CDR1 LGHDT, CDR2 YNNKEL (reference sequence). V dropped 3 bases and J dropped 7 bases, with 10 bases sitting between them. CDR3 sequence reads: CASSQVVGNEQFF. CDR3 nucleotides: TGTGCCAGCAGCCAGGTTGTCGGGAATGAGCAGTTCTTC.

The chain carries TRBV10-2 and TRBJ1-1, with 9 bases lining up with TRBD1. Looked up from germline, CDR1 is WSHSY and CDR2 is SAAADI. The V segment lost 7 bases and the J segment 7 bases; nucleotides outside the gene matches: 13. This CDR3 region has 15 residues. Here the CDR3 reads CASKRAQGDRVEAFF. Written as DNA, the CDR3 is TGCGCCAGCAAGAGAGCCCAGGGGGACAGGGTTGAAGCTTTCTTT.

The CDR3 here is CSVAGPGVHEQYF. The CDR3 bases are TGCAGCGTTGCCGGTCCGGGTGTCCACGAGCAGTACTTC. This sequence joins TRBV29-1 and TRBJ2-7; no clear D gene. V was trimmed by 4 bases and J by 5 bases, leaving 15 bases between them. CDR3 length equals 13 residues. Germline V gene lookup returns CDR1 SQVTM and CDR2 ANQGSEA.

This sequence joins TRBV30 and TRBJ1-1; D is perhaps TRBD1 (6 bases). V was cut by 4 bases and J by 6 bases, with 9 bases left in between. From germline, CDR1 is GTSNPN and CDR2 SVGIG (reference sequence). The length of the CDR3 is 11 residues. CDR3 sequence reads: CAWKGQSEAFF. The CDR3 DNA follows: TGTGCCTGGAAAGGACAGTCTGAAGCTTTCTTT.

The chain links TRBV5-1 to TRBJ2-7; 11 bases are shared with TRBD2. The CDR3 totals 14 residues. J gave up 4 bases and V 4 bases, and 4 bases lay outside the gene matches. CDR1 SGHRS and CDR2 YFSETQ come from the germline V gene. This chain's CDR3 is CASSPGLADYEQYF. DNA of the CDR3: TGCGCCAGCAGCCCGGGACTAGCGGATTACGAGCAGTACTTC.

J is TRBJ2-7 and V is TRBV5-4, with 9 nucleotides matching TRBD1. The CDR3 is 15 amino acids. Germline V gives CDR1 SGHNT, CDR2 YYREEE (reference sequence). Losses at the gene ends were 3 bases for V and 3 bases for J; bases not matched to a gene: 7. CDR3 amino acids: CASSSSDRGGYEQYF. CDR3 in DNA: TGTGCCAGCAGCTCCTCCGACAGGGGGGGCTACGAGCAGTACTTC.

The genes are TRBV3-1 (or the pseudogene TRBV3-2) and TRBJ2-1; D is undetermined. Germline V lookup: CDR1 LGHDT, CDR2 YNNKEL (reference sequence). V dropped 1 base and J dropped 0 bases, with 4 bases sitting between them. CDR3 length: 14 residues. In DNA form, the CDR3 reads TGTGCCAGCAGCCAAGGACACTCCTACAATGAGCAGTTCTTC. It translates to CASSQGHSYNEQFF.

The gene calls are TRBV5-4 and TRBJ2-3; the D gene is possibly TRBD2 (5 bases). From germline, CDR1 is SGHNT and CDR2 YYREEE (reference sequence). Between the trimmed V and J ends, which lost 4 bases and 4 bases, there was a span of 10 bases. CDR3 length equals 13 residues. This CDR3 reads CASSRSGSDTQYF. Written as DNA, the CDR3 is TGTGCCAGCAGCCGGAGCGGTTCAGATACGCAGTATTTT.

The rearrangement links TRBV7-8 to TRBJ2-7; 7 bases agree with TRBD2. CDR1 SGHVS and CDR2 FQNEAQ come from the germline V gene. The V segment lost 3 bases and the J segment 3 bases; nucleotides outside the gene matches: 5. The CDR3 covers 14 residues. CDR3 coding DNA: TGTGCCAGCAGCTTGGCGGGGGACCGCTACGAGCAGTACTTC. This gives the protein CASSLAGDRYEQYF.

The DNA of the CDR3 is TGTGCCAGCAGCCCAGGGGGAAATCAGCCCCAGCATTTT. The encoded protein is CASSPGGNQPQHF. The chain employs TRBV11-3 and TRBJ1-5; 7 bases agree with TRBD1. Per the germline V gene, CDR1 is SGHNT and CDR2 is YENEEA. J gave up 4 bases and V 5 bases, and 2 bases lay outside the gene matches. The CDR3 has 13 residues.